This TCR beta chain was identified during a study of blood T cell repertoires in COVID-19. Study-wide background: Sample material is recorded as cDNA or gDNA derived from T cells, B-cell-depleted T cells, or PBMCs.

V lost 0 bases and J 6 bases, leaving 6 bases between the germline ends. The CDR3 extends over 14 amino acids. The V gene's germline CDR1 is SNHLY and CDR2 FYNNEI. The method was immunoSEQ multiplex PCR; TCRdb's version includes in-frame clones alone and lacks a portion of them. The table has approximately 170,000 clones, about 85% seen once; the top ten hold roughly 8.6%. This chain joins TRBV2 and TRBJ1-6; D unresolved. This clonotype was sampled from a woman between 45 and 60 years old who had recovered from COVID-19. What was sequenced was PBMCs or T cells enriched from blood (not recorded which). CDR3 nucleotide sequence: TGTGCCAGCAGTGAAGCCCTACTTAATTCACCCCTCCACTTT. Its protein is CASSEALLNSPLHF.